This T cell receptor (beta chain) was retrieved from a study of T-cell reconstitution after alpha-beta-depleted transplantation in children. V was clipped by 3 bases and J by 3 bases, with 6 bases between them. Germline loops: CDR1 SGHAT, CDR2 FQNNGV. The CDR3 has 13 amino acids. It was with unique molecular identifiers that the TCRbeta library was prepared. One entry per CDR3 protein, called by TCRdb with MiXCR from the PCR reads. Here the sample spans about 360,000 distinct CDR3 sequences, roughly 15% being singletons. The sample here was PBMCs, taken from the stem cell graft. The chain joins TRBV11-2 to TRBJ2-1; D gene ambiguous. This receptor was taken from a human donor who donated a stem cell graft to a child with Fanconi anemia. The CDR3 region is CASSFDLYNEQFF. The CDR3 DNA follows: TGTGCCAGCAGCTTCGACCTCTACAATGAGCAGTTCTTC.